Listed here are 2 T cell receptor beta chains from one sample, sequenced in a study of monozygotic twins with cystic fibrosis (dated by TCRdb to the early 2020s). The library was produced with the immunoSEQ multiplex PCR assay. TCRdb obtained this table from immuneACCESS and retained in-frame rearrangements with V and J assigned. These tables miss some clones; where compared with another copy, unresolved V genes account for less than half of the shortfall, and the remainder is unexplained. The sample table contains approximately 20,000 clones; only one count was recorded for about 97% of them. Of the sample, roughly 0.15% is held by the ten largest clones. The sequencing input was blood. The receptors were gathered from a girl aged 10 to 17 with cystic fibrosis.

V usage is TRBV7-2 and J usage is TRBJ1-1; D unresolved. V shed 1 base and J shed 7 bases, with 7 bases lying between them. The CDR3 runs 12 residues. Per the germline V gene, CDR1 is SGHTA and CDR2 is FQGNSA. CDR3 residues: CASSLVQVEAFF. The CDR3 nucleotides read TGTGCCAGCAGCTTAGTGCAAGTTGAAGCTTTCTTT.

The chain is built from TRBV5-1 and TRBJ2-7, with a weak D call TRBD1 (5 bases). V shed 2 bases and J shed 4 bases, with 13 bases lying between them. CDR1 is SGHRS, CDR2 YFSETQ, per germline. The CDR3 has 14 amino acids. CDR3 nucleotides: TGCGCCAGCAGCTTAGTAGGACAAACTTACGAGCAGTACTTC. It specifies CASSLVGQTYEQYF. The complete variable domain, with remaining parts taken from reference TRBV5-1 and TRBJ2-7, reads KAGVTQTPRYLIKTRGQQVTLSCSPISGHRSVSWYQQTPGQGLQFLFEYFSETQRNKGNFPGRFSGRQFSNSRSEMNVSTLELGDSALYLCASSLVGQTYEQYFGPGTRLTVT.